One sample yielded the 29 T cell receptor beta chains listed below, sequenced in a study of blood T cell repertoires in COVID-19 (dated by TCRdb to the early 2020s). Libraries were prepared through the immunoSEQ multiplex PCR assay. As stored in TCRdb, this immuneACCESS dataset retains in-frame rearrangements with V and J assigned. A fraction of the clones does not appear; measured against another copy, unresolved V genes explain less than half of the discrepancy, and the remainder lacks a known reason. The table for this sample lists 300,000 to 350,000 clones; approximately 89% of them were counted only once. In total, the top ten clones hold around 4% of the sample. The source material was peripheral blood. The receptor source for this set is a woman between 55 and 75 years old with COVID-19, enrolled during active disease.

The J gene is TRBJ2-5, the V gene TRBV10-3, with 11 bases identical to TRBD1. This CDR3 contains 15 residues. In germline, CDR1 is ENHRY, CDR2 SYGVKD. Trimming cost V 10 bases and J 4 bases; bases outside gene matches: 11. This chain's CDR3 is CATSRTGGIGETQYF. The CDR3 nucleotides are TGTGCCACATCCCGGACAGGGGGCATAGGAGAGACCCAGTACTTC.

The CDR3 spells CASSSPPRAFF. CDR3 nucleotide sequence: TGTGCCAGCAGTTCCCCACCGCGAGCTTTCTTT. The rearrangement uses TRBV27 and TRBJ1-1; D gene ambiguous. CDR1 is MNHEY and CDR2 is SMNVEV in the germline V gene (reference sequence). The CDR3 is made up of 11 amino acids. V was cut by 4 bases and J by 10 bases, with 10 bases left in between.

V gene TRBV2 combines with J gene TRBJ1-6; D perhaps matches TRBD1 (6 bases). The V end lost 3 bases, the J end lost 8 bases, and 17 bases lay between the germline ends. This CDR3 region has 16 residues. Germline V gene data show CDR1 as SNHLY and CDR2 as FYNNEI. Here the CDR3 DNA reads TGTGCCAGCAGTGATAGGGGCAGGGGTACGGATTCACCCCTCCACTTT. Residues: CASSDRGRGTDSPLHF.

This rearrangement joins TRBV4-2 to TRBJ2-2; 14 nucleotides match TRBD2. The germline CDR1 and CDR2 sequences are LGHNA and YNFKEQ. The J segment lost 4 bases and the V segment lost 8 bases, leaving 6 bases of the junction unmatched. CDR3 length equals 16 residues. This CDR3 is CASGGLAGVTTGELFF. The CDR3 bases are TGTGCCAGCGGGGGACTAGCGGGGGTTACCACCGGGGAGCTGTTTTTT.

The J gene is TRBJ1-4, the V gene TRBV18; perhaps TRBD1 as D (5 bases). Per the germline V gene, CDR1 is KGHSH and CDR2 is LQKENI. This CDR3 is 14 amino acids long. The V and J ends lost 2 bases and 7 bases respectively, with 11 bases between them. CDR3 in DNA: TGTGCCAGCTCACCAAGAGACAGAGGTGAAAAACTGTTTTTT. It is translated as CASSPRDRGEKLFF.

The chain uses TRBV11-2 and TRBJ1-2, with D unresolved. The CDR3 covers 13 residues. CDR1 is SGHAT and CDR2 is FQNNGV in the germline V gene. The V and J ends lost 0 bases and 5 bases respectively, with 7 bases between them. CDR3 bases: TGTGCCAGCAGCTTAGAGGGCGGGTATGGCTACACCTTC. This sequence encodes CASSLEGGYGYTF.

This chain links TRBV28 with TRBJ2-1; 12 nucleotides line up with TRBD2. Per the germline V gene, CDR1 is MDHEN and CDR2 is SYDVKM. This CDR3 spans 16 amino acids. Losses at the gene ends were 5 bases for V and 4 bases for J; bases not matched to a gene: 6. The CDR3 nucleotides are TGTGCCAGCAGTCCCCTCGGACTAGCGGGGTACAATGAGCAGTTCTTC. Its translation is CASSPLGLAGYNEQFF. Full variable domain (remainder filled in from reference TRBV28 and TRBJ2-1): DVKVTQSSRYLVKRTGEKVFLECVQDMDHENMFWYRQDPGLGLRLIYFSYDVKMKEKGDIPEGYSVSREKKERFSLILESASTNQTSMYLCASSPLGLAGYNEQFFGPGTRLTVL.

The genes are TRBV9 and TRBJ1-2, with 7 bases lining up with TRBD1. Germline V gene sequence: CDR1 SGDLS, CDR2 YYNGEE. Trimming removed 4 bases from V and 8 bases from J; junction bases left unmatched: 2. This CDR3 is built from 11 residues. The DNA for the CDR3 is TGTGCCAGCAGCTCAGGGGGGGGCTACACCTTC. Protein: CASSSGGGYTF.

The chain has TRBV19 and TRBJ1-2; D ambiguous. Looked up from germline, CDR1 is LNHDA and CDR2 is SQIVND (reference sequence). CDR3 length: 13 residues. Deletions cut 3 bases from V and 5 bases from J, with 10 bases between. The CDR3 coding sequence is TGTGCCAGTAGTATTGCTTGGGCTTATGGCTACACCTTC. Translating gives CASSIAWAYGYTF.

The J gene is TRBJ2-5, the V gene TRBV6-1; 7 bases map to TRBD1. The CDR3 runs 16 residues. CDR1 is MNHNS and CDR2 is SASEGT in the germline V gene. Trimming removed 4 bases from V and 1 base from J; junction bases left unmatched: 9. CDR3 sequence reads: CASSVGVAGGQETQYF. CDR3 nucleotides: TGTGCCAGCAGTGTGGGGGTGGCAGGGGGCCAAGAGACCCAGTACTTC.

This sequence joins TRBV6-2 or TRBV6-3 and TRBJ1-5; 8 bases map to TRBD1. J gave up 6 bases and V 0 bases, and 7 bases lay outside the gene matches. Germline CDR1 MNHEY, CDR2 SVGEGT. CDR3 length: 16 amino acids. This CDR3 reads CASSYSKYRGTQPQHF. In DNA, the CDR3 is TGTGCCAGCAGTTACTCGAAGTACAGGGGGACTCAGCCCCAGCATTTT.

In DNA form, the CDR3 reads TGTGCCAGCAGCAAAGACAGGGCTTCCTACAATGAGCAGTTCTTC. This encodes CASSKDRASYNEQFF. This rearrangement joins TRBV9 to TRBJ2-1; 7 positions match TRBD1. J was trimmed by 1 base and V by 4 bases; bases with no gene match: 5. Per the germline V gene, CDR1 is SGDLS and CDR2 is YYNGEE. The CDR3 spans 15 residues.

The V call is TRBV24-1, the J call TRBJ1-1, with D perhaps matching TRBD1 (5 bases). CDR3 length equals 13 residues. Trimming pared 4 bases from V and 7 bases from J, leaving 12 bases between. Germline values: CDR1 KGHDR, CDR2 SFDVKD. CDR3 sequence reads: CATSDGGSFEAFF. The CDR3 DNA follows: TGTGCCACCAGTGACGGGGGGTCCTTTGAAGCTTTCTTT.

V is TRBV10-1 and J is TRBJ2-7; D remains ambiguous. Trimming removed 3 bases at V and 0 bases at J, with 6 bases between. From germline, CDR1 is WNHNN and CDR2 SYGVQD (reference sequence). The CDR3 consists of 13 residues. CDR3 loop: CASSDGGSYEQYF. CDR3 in DNA: TGCGCCAGCAGTGATGGCGGCTCCTACGAGCAGTACTTC.

This clone was seen a single time. V is TRBV2 and J is TRBJ1-1, with D perhaps matching TRBD1 (6 bases). The germline gives CDR1 SNHLY, CDR2 FYNNEI. The CDR3 contains 15 residues. Deletions cut 3 bases from V and 1 base from J, with 12 bases between. The CDR3 is CASSESRGANTEAFF. Written as DNA, the CDR3 is TGTGCCAGCAGTGAGAGCAGGGGCGCGAACACTGAAGCTTTCTTT. Using reference TRBV2 and TRBJ1-1 for the parts outside the CDR3, the full variable domain is EPEVTQTPSHQVTQMGQEVILRCVPISNHLYFYWYRQILGQKVEFLVSFYNNEISEKSEIFDDQFSVERPDGSNFTLKIRSTKLEDSAMYFCASSESRGANTEAFFGQGTRLTVV.

This clone was seen only once. The chain carries TRBV11-1 and TRBJ2-1; a possible D gene is TRBD1 (6 bases). V was trimmed by 2 bases and J by 10 bases, leaving 15 bases between them. Germline assignment: CDR1 SGHAT and CDR2 FQDESV (reference sequence). The CDR3 consists of 14 residues. CDR3 sequence (DNA): TGTGCCAGCAGCTTAAAGGACAGCCTGCGGGAGCAGTTCTTC. Translating gives CASSLKDSLREQFF. Looking up the rest from reference TRBV11-1 and TRBJ2-1 gives the full variable domain: EAEVAQSPRYKITEKSQAVAFWCDPISGHATLYWYRQILGQGPELLVQFQDESVVDDSQLPKDRFSAERLKGVDSTLKIQPAELGDSAMYLCASSLKDSLREQFFGPGTRLTVL.

V and J are TRBV19 and TRBJ1-2; TRBD1 matches at 7 bases. The CDR3 has 16 residues. Germline values: CDR1 LNHDA, CDR2 SQIVND (reference sequence). Trimming took 4 bases from V and 2 from J; bases not matched to a gene: 10. The CDR3 region is CASSNLRDSLNYGYTF. For the CDR3, the DNA is TGTGCCAGTAGTAATCTCCGGGACAGCCTGAACTATGGCTACACCTTC.

This chain uses TRBV10-3 with TRBJ2-3; D gene unclear. The germline CDR1 and CDR2 sequences are ENHRY and SYGVKD. The CDR3 contains 15 residues. V shed 2 bases and J shed 0 bases, with 9 bases lying between them. The CDR3 sequence: CAISEIASSTDTQYF. CDR3 bases: TGTGCCATCAGTGAGATAGCCTCCAGCACAGATACGCAGTATTTT.

The J gene is TRBJ2-3, the V gene TRBV11-2; the match to TRBD2 covers 14 bases. Germline V gene sequence: CDR1 SGHAT, CDR2 FQNNGV. This CDR3 contains 17 residues. The V segment lost 5 bases and the J segment 3 bases; nucleotides outside the gene matches: 7. CDR3 DNA sequence: TGTGCCAGCAGCGACGGGACTAGCGGGGGTATAACAGATACGCAGTATTTT. Translating it yields CASSDGTSGGITDTQYF.

The chain employs TRBV7-8 and TRBJ1-1; D is ambiguous. CDR1 and CDR2 (germline): SGHVS, FQNEAQ. This CDR3 is 17 amino acids long. Trimming took off 1 base at V and 2 bases at J, with 17 bases between the two ends. CDR3 in DNA: TGTGCCAGCAGCTTAGTCTATGGTATGCGGTCAAACACTGAAGCTTTCTTT. Translating it yields CASSLVYGMRSNTEAFF.

V usage is TRBV5-1 and J usage is TRBJ1-5; possible D gene TRBD1, 5 bases. Germline CDR1 is SGHRS and CDR2 is YFSETQ. This CDR3 contains 17 residues. The V end lost 4 bases, the J end lost 2 bases, and 19 bases lay between the germline ends. Here the CDR3 DNA reads TGCGCCAGCAGCCCGGAACCTTTCCGGGGGGGCAATCAGCCCCAGCATTTT. As protein: CASSPEPFRGGNQPQHF.

The chain carries TRBV24-1 and TRBJ1-2; 7 positions match TRBD1. The CDR3 loop spans 13 amino acids. Germline lookup yields CDR1 KGHDR and CDR2 SFDVKD. The V and J ends lost 3 bases and 7 bases, in that order; junction bases with no gene match: 4. The CDR3 region has the DNA TGTGCCACCAGTGATATAAACAGGGGTGGCTACACCTTC. Its translation is CATSDINRGGYTF.

The chain uses TRBV7-8 and TRBJ1-1; no definite D call. This CDR3 region has 14 residues. Trimming pared 5 bases from V and 0 bases from J, leaving 10 bases between. Germline loops: CDR1 SGHVS, CDR2 FQNEAQ. The CDR3 DNA reads TGTGCCAGCAGCCGGGGAGAGGTGAACACTGAAGCTTTCTTT. It specifies CASSRGEVNTEAFF. The variable domain in full, with the rest retrieved from reference TRBV7-8 and TRBJ1-1, is GAGVSQSPRYKVAKRGQDVALRCDPISGHVSLFWYQQALGQGPEFLTYFQNEAQLDKSGLPSDRFFAERPEGSVSTLKIQRTQQEDSAVYLCASSRGEVNTEAFFGQGTRLTVV.

The rearrangement joins TRBV6-5 to TRBJ1-5; D is perhaps TRBD1 (5 bases). Trimming removed 2 bases from V and 7 bases from J, with 15 bases in between. From germline, CDR1 is MNHEY and CDR2 SVGAGI. CDR3 size: 15 residues. CDR3 in DNA: TGTGCCAGCAGTTACGAATGGGGGGGTGGGCAGCCCCAGCATTTT. This encodes CASSYEWGGGQPQHF.

This chain uses TRBV9 with TRBJ2-1; the D gene is possibly TRBD2 (6 bases). Trimming took 2 bases from V and 0 from J, leaving 12 bases between them. Germline lookup yields CDR1 SGDLS and CDR2 YYNGEE. The CDR3 is 16 residues long. Here the CDR3 reads CASSVSGGSSYNEQFF. CDR3 sequence (DNA): TGTGCCAGCAGCGTGTCCGGGGGAAGCTCCTACAATGAGCAGTTCTTC.

In its sample, this clone was seen a few times. The genes are TRBV11-3 and TRBJ1-1, with D uncertain. The CDR3 covers 13 residues. Germline assignment: CDR1 SGHNT and CDR2 YENEEA. The V and J ends lost 4 bases and 3 bases respectively, with 9 bases between them. Here the CDR3 DNA reads TGTGCCAGCAGCTCCTCCGGGGACACTGAAGCTTTCTTT. Amino acids: CASSSSGDTEAFF.

The chain carries TRBV6-5 and TRBJ2-1; TRBD2 aligns across 11 bases. The CDR3 is 15 residues long. J was trimmed by 9 bases and V by 3 bases; bases with no gene match: 7. Per the germline V gene, CDR1 is MNHEY and CDR2 is SVGAGI. CDR3 nucleotide sequence: TGTGCCAGCAGTTATACCCTTAGCGGGGGGGGTGAGCAGTTCTTC. It translates to CASSYTLSGGGEQFF.

V gene TRBV7-9 combines with J gene TRBJ1-2; a possible D gene is TRBD1 (6 bases). The CDR3 contains 13 residues. V was cut by 3 bases and J by 7 bases, with 12 bases left in between. Germline V gives CDR1 SEHNR, CDR2 FQNEAQ (reference sequence). The CDR3 spells CASSFPGAPGYTF. The CDR3 nucleotides read TGTGCCAGCAGCTTTCCAGGGGCCCCTGGCTACACCTTC.

The chain links TRBV6-5 to TRBJ1-2; TRBD1 matches at 7 bases. Germline V CDR1 and CDR2: MNHEY, SVGAGI. This CDR3 comprises 13 residues. After removal of 4 bases from V and 5 bases from J, the junction contained 4 bases not matched to a gene. The DNA for the CDR3 is TGTGCCAGCAGTTCCCAGGGGGAGTATGGCTACACCTTC. It specifies CASSSQGEYGYTF.